This T cell receptor (beta chain) was observed in a study of blood T cell repertoires in COVID-19. Overall study context: Some COVID-19 samples were acute and others convalescent; all came from the United States, Italy and Spain.

The CDR3 contains 16 residues. V was pared by 0 bases and J by 5 bases, with 7 bases of the junction left unmatched. The germline V gene encodes CDR1 SGDLS and CDR2 YYNGEE. TCRdb keeps only in-frame clones here, not all; method: immunoSEQ multiplex PCR. The sample consists of around 150,000 clones, around 84% of them appearing once. The clonotype was recovered from a human donor with acute or convalescent COVID-19. The donor label of this sample is uncertain. This sequence joins TRBV9 and TRBJ2-3, with 9 bases that match TRBD1. The sample taken for sequencing was peripheral blood. The CDR3 spells CASSVGGTGHEDTQYF. The CDR3 DNA follows: TGTGCCAGCAGCGTAGGAGGGACAGGGCATGAAGATACGCAGTATTTT.